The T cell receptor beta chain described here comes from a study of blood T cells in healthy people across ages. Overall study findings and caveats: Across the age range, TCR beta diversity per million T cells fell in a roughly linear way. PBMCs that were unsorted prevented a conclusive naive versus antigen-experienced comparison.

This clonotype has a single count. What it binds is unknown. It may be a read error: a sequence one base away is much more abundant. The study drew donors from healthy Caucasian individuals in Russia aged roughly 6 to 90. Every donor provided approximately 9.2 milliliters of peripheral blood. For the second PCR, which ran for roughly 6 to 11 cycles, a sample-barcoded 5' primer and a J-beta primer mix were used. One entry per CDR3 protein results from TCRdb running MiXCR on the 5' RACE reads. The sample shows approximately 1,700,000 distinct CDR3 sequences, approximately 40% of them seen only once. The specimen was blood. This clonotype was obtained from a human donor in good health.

The CDR3 region has the DNA TGCAGTGCTAGAGCGGCGGCAGGGGAACATAATGAAAAACTGTTTTTT. Its translation: CSARAAAGEHNEKLFF. The V and J genes are TRBV20-1 and TRBJ1-4, with D maybe TRBD1 (6 bases). This CDR3 is built from 16 residues. V lost 1 base and J lost 4, with 16 bases in between. Germline assignment: CDR1 DFQATT and CDR2 SNEGSKA (reference sequence).